This T cell receptor (beta chain) was recovered during a study of graft-versus-host responses after intestinal transplantation. Study-level background: Each recipient received a multivisceral, liver-intestinal, or isolated intestinal graft. Anti-thymocyte globulin induction, then tacrolimus and steroids for about three years, went to all recipients.

Germline V gives CDR1 SGHDT, CDR2 YYEEEE. This CDR3 contains 17 residues. The V and J ends lost 4 bases and 3 bases, in that order; junction bases with no gene match: 11. A remark on this clone: Its antigen is currently unknown.

Study-level results: Allograft graft-versus-host to host-versus-graft clonal ratios ran high in patients with graft-donor T cell macrochimerism. Recipient marrow harbored GvH clones, some of which surfaced first in ileum or blood.

Profiling relied on immunoSEQ multiplex PCR, and the TCRdb table lists in-frame clones only, not all of them. The sample yields some 140,000 clones, about 92% seen once. This sample comprised unstimulated CD4+ T cells sorted from spleen or lymph node cells, obtained before intestinal transplant. V and J are TRBV5-6 and TRBJ2-1, with 9 bases lining up with TRBD1. The TCR comes from a human donor who received an intestinal transplant. The CDR3 region is CASSATRRDRVYNEQFF. For the CDR3, the DNA is TGTGCCAGCAGCGCCACCCGACGGGACAGGGTCTACAATGAGCAGTTCTTC.